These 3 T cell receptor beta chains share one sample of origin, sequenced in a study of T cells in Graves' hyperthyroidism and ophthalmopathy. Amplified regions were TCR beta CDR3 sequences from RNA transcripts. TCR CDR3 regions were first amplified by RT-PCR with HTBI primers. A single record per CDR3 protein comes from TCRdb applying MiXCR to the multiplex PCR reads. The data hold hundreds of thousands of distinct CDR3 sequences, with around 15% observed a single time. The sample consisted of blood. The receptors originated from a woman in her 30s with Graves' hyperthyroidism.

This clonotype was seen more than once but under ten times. CDR3 amino acids: CAIMRRGNTGELFF. In DNA form, the CDR3 reads TGTGCCATCATGCGCAGGGGTAACACCGGGGAGCTGTTTTTT. The chain employs TRBV10-3 and TRBJ2-2; weak D call: TRBD1 (6 bases). Germline CDR1 and CDR2: ENHRY and SYGVKD. The CDR3 runs 14 residues. Trimming took 7 bases from V and 2 from J, leaving 11 bases between them.

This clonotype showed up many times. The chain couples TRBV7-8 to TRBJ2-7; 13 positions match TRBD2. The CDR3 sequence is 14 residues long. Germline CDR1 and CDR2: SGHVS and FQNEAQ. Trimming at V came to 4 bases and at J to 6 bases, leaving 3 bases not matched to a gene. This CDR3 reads CASSSRLAGGEQYF. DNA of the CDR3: TGTGCCAGCAGCTCTAGACTAGCGGGAGGCGAGCAGTACTTC.

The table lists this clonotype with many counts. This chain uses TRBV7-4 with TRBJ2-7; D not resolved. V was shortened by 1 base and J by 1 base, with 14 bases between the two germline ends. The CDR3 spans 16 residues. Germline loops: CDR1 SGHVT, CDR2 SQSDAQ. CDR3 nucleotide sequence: TGTGCCAGCAGCTTAGGTCTACGGTGGGGTTCCTACGAGCAGTACTTC. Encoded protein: CASSLGLRWGSYEQYF.